The next 9 T cell receptor beta chains were all read from a single sample in a study of blood T cell repertoires in COVID-19 (dated by TCRdb to 2018 to 2021). To prepare the library, the immunoSEQ multiplex PCR assay was applied. Imported from immuneACCESS, the table was reduced by TCRdb to in-frame sequences with V and J called. These copies leave out some clones; in studies compared against another copy, an unresolved V gene accounts for under half, and the cause of the remainder is not known. The sample table contains under 350,000 clones; only one count was recorded for 80% to 90% of them. Jointly, the top ten make up around 4% of the sample. The sequenced sample was PBMCs or T cells enriched from blood (not recorded which). The receptors here all came from a woman between 35 and 50 years old with acute COVID-19.

The chain uses TRBV5-1 and TRBJ2-1; TRBD1 matches at 8 bases. CDR1 and CDR2 (germline): SGHRS, YFSETQ. The CDR3 has 16 amino acids. V trimming: 4 bases; J trimming: 1 base; junction bases outside the gene matches: 7. CDR3 sequence: CASSDPTGGSYNEQFF. The CDR3, as DNA: TGCGCCAGCAGCGATCCAACAGGGGGGTCCTACAATGAGCAGTTCTTC.

The rearrangement uses TRBV2 and TRBJ1-1; D is unresolved. V shed 7 bases and J shed 4 bases, with 16 bases lying between them. The CDR3 has 14 amino acids. CDR1 SNHLY and CDR2 FYNNEI come from the germline V gene. The CDR3 sequence: CASTPEVKGTEAFF. The CDR3 nucleotides are TGTGCCAGCACCCCGGAGGTGAAGGGCACTGAAGCTTTCTTT.

The chain has TRBV11-2 and TRBJ2-5; tentatively, D is TRBD1 (7 bases). Between the trimmed V and J ends, which lost 3 bases and 5 bases, there was a span of 13 bases. CDR3 length: 14 residues. Germline V lookup: CDR1 SGHAT, CDR2 FQNNGV. The CDR3 sequence is CASSLEGARETQYF. The CDR3 DNA is TGTGCCAGCAGCTTGGAGGGGGCGCGGGAGACCCAGTACTTC.

This sequence joins TRBV3-1 (or the pseudogene TRBV3-2) and TRBJ2-7; weak D call: TRBD1 (7 bases). The V end was cut by 4 bases, the J end by 6 bases, with 10 bases between. This CDR3 spans 12 amino acids. CDR1 is LGHDT, CDR2 YNNKEL, per germline (reference sequence). The CDR3 DNA sequence: TGTGCCAGCAGCCCGGGGGACAGCGAGCAGTACTTC. Its translation is CASSPGDSEQYF.

V and J are TRBV6-2 or TRBV6-3 and TRBJ2-5; 8 bases are a match to TRBD2. Germline CDR1 and CDR2: MNHEY and SVGEGT. The CDR3 sequence is 15 residues long. V lost 2 bases, J lost 9 bases, and 11 bases stayed unmatched. CDR3 region: CASSYRAGEGLSQYF. The CDR3 DNA sequence: TGTGCCAGCAGTTACCGAGCGGGGGAGGGTTTATCCCAGTACTTC.

V usage is TRBV18 and J usage is TRBJ1-4; D possibly corresponds to TRBD1 (5 bases). CDR1 KGHSH and CDR2 LQKENI come from the germline V gene. Trimming removed 3 bases from V and 4 bases from J, with 15 bases in between. This CDR3 has 16 amino acids. CDR3 region: CASSPRDLVLNEKLFF. CDR3 nucleotides: TGTGCCAGCTCACCGCGGGACCTCGTTCTTAATGAAAAACTGTTTTTT.

V gene TRBV4-3 combines with J gene TRBJ1-1, with D unclear. The CDR3 extends over 14 amino acids. Trimming removed 1 base at V and 1 base at J, with 7 bases between. The germline V gene has CDR1 LGHNA and CDR2 YSLEER. CDR3 in amino acids: CASSQGVENTEAFF. DNA for the CDR3: TGCGCCAGCAGCCAAGGCGTAGAGAACACTGAAGCTTTCTTT.

This rearrangement joins TRBV3-1 (or the pseudogene TRBV3-2) to TRBJ2-2; 8 bases are a match to TRBD1. Germline V gene sequence: CDR1 LGHDT, CDR2 YNNKEL (reference sequence). With V trimmed by 4 bases and J by 3 bases, 7 bases remained unmatched. The length of the CDR3 is 16 residues. CDR3 coding DNA: TGTGCCAGCAGCCTCCGGACAGGGATCGACACCGGGGAGCTGTTTTTT. Its translation is CASSLRTGIDTGELFF.

The V call is TRBV7-6, the J call TRBJ2-2, with 8 bases fitting TRBD2. Germline V gives CDR1 SGHVS, CDR2 FNYEAQ. Trimming cost V 5 bases and J 0 bases; bases outside gene matches: 5. The CDR3 has 16 residues. CDR3 in amino acids: CASSLLSGTNTGELFF. In DNA form, the CDR3 reads TGTGCCAGCAGCCTACTTAGCGGGACGAACACCGGGGAGCTGTTTTTT.